The 18 T cell receptor beta chains reported below all come from one sample, sequenced in a study of identical twins. TCRdb re-analysed the 5' RACE reads in MiXCR, keeping a single row per CDR3 protein. The sample has 400,000 to 600,000 distinct CDR3 sequences; approximately 20% are singletons. This sample also belongs to another study, concerning yellow fever vaccine responses in identical twins.

The sample was CD4+ T cells sorted from blood. The receptors stem from a young woman in good health.

This clonotype has a handful of counts. The CDR3 DNA follows: TGTGCCAGCAGTGAATCGGCTAGCGGGAGGGCCTTTGAGCAGTTCTTC. It specifies CASSESASGRAFEQFF. The chain links TRBV25-1 to TRBJ2-1; the match to TRBD2 covers 12 bases. The CDR3 covers 16 residues. Germline V gives CDR1 MGHDK, CDR2 SYGVNS. V shed 1 base and J 9 bases; nucleotides not matched to a gene: 7.

The chain carries TRBV7-3 and TRBJ2-3; 10 bases match TRBD2. V was clipped by 5 bases and J by 4 bases; unmatched bases: 9. Germline CDR1 SGHTA, CDR2 FQGTGA. The CDR3 sequence is 16 residues long. CDR3 sequence reads: CASSPLGAGGPDTQYF. The CDR3 DNA reads TGTGCCAGCAGCCCTTTAGGAGCGGGAGGGCCAGATACGCAGTATTTT.

This chain uses TRBV2 with TRBJ2-7; 10 positions agree with TRBD2. V shed 5 bases and J 2 bases; nucleotides not matched to a gene: 12. The germline CDR1 and CDR2 sequences are SNHLY and FYNNEI. The CDR3 runs 17 residues. This CDR3 is CASSWFPPGLAAYEQYF. DNA of the CDR3: TGTGCCAGCAGTTGGTTTCCCCCTGGACTAGCGGCCTACGAGCAGTACTTC.

In its sample, this clonotype was seen a few times. This chain connects TRBV7-2 to TRBJ2-7, with 12 bases fitting TRBD2. This CDR3 region has 15 residues. The germline V gene has CDR1 SGHTA and CDR2 FQGNSA. The J segment lost 5 bases and the V segment lost 1 base, leaving 3 bases of the junction unmatched. The CDR3 DNA reads as TGTGCCAGCAGCTTAGGACTAGCGGGAGTTGACGAGCAGTACTTC. Translation gives CASSLGLAGVDEQYF.

There are a few counts of this clonotype. CDR3: CASSGGQEQYF. As DNA, the CDR3 is TGTGCCAGCAGCGGAGGACAGGAGCAGTACTTC. The J gene is TRBJ2-7, the V gene TRBV13; D may be TRBD1 (6 bases). This CDR3 has 11 amino acids. Trimming shortened V by 5 bases and J by 7 bases, and 9 bases separated the two germline ends. The germline V gene has CDR1 PRHDT and CDR2 FYEKMQ (reference sequence).

The genes are TRBV28 and TRBJ1-1; a possible D gene is TRBD1 (5 bases). Germline values: CDR1 MDHEN, CDR2 SYDVKM. The CDR3 is 14 amino acids. The V gene lost 6 bases and the J gene lost 4 bases, with 15 bases spanning the gap. The CDR3 sequence is CASRKPAGGTEAFF. CDR3 DNA sequence: TGTGCCAGCAGGAAGCCTGCGGGGGGCACTGAAGCTTTCTTT.

This clonotype was seen only a few times. V gene TRBV12-3 or TRBV12-4 combines with J gene TRBJ2-1; D possibly corresponds to TRBD1 (5 bases). The length of the CDR3 is 15 residues. The V and J ends lost 7 bases and 3 bases respectively, with 16 bases between them. CDR3: CASTLGGAGYNEQFF. CDR3 DNA: TGTGCCAGCACCTTAGGTGGGGCCGGCTACAATGAGCAGTTCTTC.

The V and J genes are TRBV5-1 and TRBJ1-1; 7 bases map to TRBD1. CDR1 is SGHRS, CDR2 YFSETQ, per germline. Trimming at V came to 3 bases and at J to 0 bases, leaving 2 bases not matched to a gene. There are 14 residues in the CDR3. CDR3 sequence (DNA): TGCGCCAGCAGCTGGGACAGAGTGAACACTGAAGCTTTCTTT. Its translation is CASSWDRVNTEAFF. The full variable domain, its missing parts supplied by reference TRBV5-1 and TRBJ1-1, is KAGVTQTPRYLIKTRGQQVTLSCSPISGHRSVSWYQQTPGQGLQFLFEYFSETQRNKGNFPGRFSGRQFSNSRSEMNVSTLELGDSALYLCASSWDRVNTEAFFGQGTRLTVV.

This clonotype has ten or more counts. This sequence joins TRBV12-3 or TRBV12-4 and TRBJ1-6; 7 bases agree with TRBD1. The CDR3 totals 14 residues. J was trimmed by 9 bases and V by 8 bases; bases with no gene match: 10. CDR3 region: CASQPTGVSSPLHF. CDR3 DNA: TGTGCCAGCCAACCCACAGGGGTGTCTTCACCCCTCCACTTT.

V usage is TRBV5-1 and J usage is TRBJ2-3, with D possibly TRBD2 on 6 matching bases. The CDR3 loop spans 15 amino acids. In germline, CDR1 is SGHRS, CDR2 YFSETQ. Trimming took 0 bases from V and 2 from J, leaving 10 bases between them. CDR3 amino acids: CASSLGDLTTDTQYF. The CDR3 DNA reads as TGCGCCAGCAGCTTGGGGGACTTGACCACAGATACGCAGTATTTT.

The J gene is TRBJ1-4, the V gene TRBV20-1; no definite D call. V was cut by 6 bases and J by 13 bases, with 15 bases left in between. Germline V gives CDR1 DFQATT, CDR2 SNEGSKA (reference sequence). The CDR3 is made up of 11 amino acids. CDR3: CSAPDPKALFF. In nucleotides, the CDR3 is TGCAGTGCCCCCGACCCTAAAGCACTGTTTTTT.

The table lists this clonotype with a few counts. V and J are TRBV5-1 and TRBJ2-5, with 9 bases lining up with TRBD2. The trim removed 1 base at V and 4 bases at J, leaving 2 bases unmatched. CDR1 is SGHRS, CDR2 YFSETQ, per germline. The CDR3 sequence is 14 residues long. The CDR3 nucleotides are TGCGCCAGCAGCTTGTTTAGCGGGAGAGAGACCCAGTACTTC. This translates into CASSLFSGRETQYF.

This clonotype was seen more than once but under ten times. The rearrangement uses TRBV5-6 and TRBJ2-5; D remains ambiguous. The V end lost 1 base, the J end lost 2 bases, and 9 bases lay between the germline ends. Germline assignment: CDR1 SGHDT and CDR2 YYEEEE. The CDR3 is 14 residues long. CDR3 nucleotide sequence: TGTGCCAGCAGCTTGTATCGAAAACAAGAGACCCAGTACTTC. As protein: CASSLYRKQETQYF. The entire variable domain, with the rest obtained from reference TRBV5-6 and TRBJ2-5, is as follows: DAGVTQSPTHLIKTRGQQVTLRCSPKSGHDTVSWYQQALGQGPQFIFQYYEEEERQRGNFPDRFSGHQFPNYSSELNVNALLLGDSALYLCASSLYRKQETQYFGPGTRLLVL.

This clonotype was recorded a few times. V is TRBV12-3 or TRBV12-4 and J is TRBJ1-5, with 9 positions matching TRBD1. This CDR3 is built from 13 residues. The junction had 3 bases not matched to a gene; V was cut back by 8 bases and J by 4 bases. Written as DNA, the CDR3 is TGTGCCAGCCTGGGGACAGGGAATCAGCCCCAGCATTTT. The encoded protein is CASLGTGNQPQHF.

This clonotype was seen at least ten times. The chain links TRBV7-6 to TRBJ2-2; possibly TRBD2 for D (5 bases). The CDR3 length is 15 residues. Germline values: CDR1 SGHVS, CDR2 FNYEAQ. Trimming removed 2 bases at V and 4 bases at J, with 11 bases between. CDR3 sequence reads: CASSLQTRGTGELFF. CDR3 coding DNA: TGTGCCAGCAGCTTACAGACCCGGGGCACCGGGGAGCTGTTTTTT.

The chain links TRBV28 to TRBJ1-5, with 11 bases fitting TRBD1. Germline trimming cut 5 bases from V and 4 bases from J; bases unmatched to any gene: 7. CDR1 and CDR2 from the germline V gene are MDHEN and SYDVKM. There are 16 residues in the CDR3. The CDR3 is CASSPEDRGQNQPQHF. The CDR3 nucleotides are TGTGCCAGCAGTCCAGAGGACAGGGGGCAAAATCAGCCCCAGCATTTT.

This rearrangement joins TRBV6-2 or TRBV6-3 to TRBJ2-2; D is unclear. Germline values: CDR1 MNHEY, CDR2 SVGEGT. The CDR3 spans 12 residues. Trimming removed 5 bases at V and 6 bases at J, with 7 bases between. Here the CDR3 reads CASSPEAGELFF. For the CDR3, the DNA is TGTGCCAGCAGTCCCGAGGCCGGGGAGCTGTTTTTT.

Ten or more counts support this clonotype. The chain carries TRBV5-1 and TRBJ1-6; a possible D gene is TRBD1 (5 bases). V was shortened by 4 bases and J by 0 bases, with 8 bases between the two germline ends. Germline-derived CDR1 and CDR2 are SGHRS and YFSETQ. The CDR3 runs 15 residues. The CDR3 nucleotides are TGCGCCAGCAGCCTGACAGACTCCTATAATTCACCCCTCCACTTT. This encodes CASSLTDSYNSPLHF.